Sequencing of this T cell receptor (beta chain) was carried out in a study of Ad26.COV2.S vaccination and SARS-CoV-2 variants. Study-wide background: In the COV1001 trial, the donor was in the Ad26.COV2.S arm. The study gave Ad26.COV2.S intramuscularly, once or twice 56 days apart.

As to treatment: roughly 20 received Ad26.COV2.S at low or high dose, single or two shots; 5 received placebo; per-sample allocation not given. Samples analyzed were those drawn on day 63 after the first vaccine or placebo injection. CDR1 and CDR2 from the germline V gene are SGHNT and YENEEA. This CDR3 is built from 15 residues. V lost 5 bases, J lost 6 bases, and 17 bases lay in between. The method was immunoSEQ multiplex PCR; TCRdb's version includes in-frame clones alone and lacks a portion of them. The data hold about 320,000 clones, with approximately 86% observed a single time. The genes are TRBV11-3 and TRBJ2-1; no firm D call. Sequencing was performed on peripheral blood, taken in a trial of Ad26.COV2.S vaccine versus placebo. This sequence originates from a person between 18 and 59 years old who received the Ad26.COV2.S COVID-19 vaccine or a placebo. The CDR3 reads CASSRVVGSFNEQFF. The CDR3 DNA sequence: TGTGCCAGCAGCCGCGTCGTGGGGTCTTTCAATGAGCAGTTCTTC.